This TCR beta chain came from a study of shared T cell receptors in the human thymus (dated by TCRdb to the early 2020s). About the study as a whole: The study examined how the human thymus generates shared, self-reactive T-cell receptor alpha chains.

Libraries were made using the immunoSEQ multiplex PCR assay. This immuneACCESS table, as held by TCRdb, lists in-frame sequences with V and J called but not all clones. Of the missing ones, under half trace to an unresolved V gene in checked studies; the others have no known cause. This sample is represented by 500,000 to 750,000 clones; roughly 90% of them were singletons. Of the sample, approximately 0.011% falls within the top ten clones. As regards this clone: The target of this receptor is not known. One base away there is no much larger clone; base qualities are not given.

CDR1 and CDR2 are read off the germline V gene (reference sequence) as LNHDA and SQIVND. Inclusive of the bounding cysteine and phenylalanine, the CDR3 is 12 residues long. The DNA shown is the 36-base CDR3, in frame from base 1. V is clipped by 10 bases and J by 5 bases, and the sequence between their germline boundaries is 14 bases long. The same data also contributed to another study, on human thymus T cells. The second source states: In Finland, the donors were immunologically healthy infants who were having open corrective cardiac surgery for congenital heart defects. The thymus tissue came from surgical resects taken out during corrective cardiac surgery. V and J gene segment usage appeared biased in both thymic and peripheral blood repertoires. According to the related research, thymic TCR repertoires were highly overlapping among unrelated individuals. The study used under ten infant thymus samples plus four related peripheral blood samples to characterize TCR alpha and beta repertoires. The infant donors were about 7 to 244 days old, and the cohort included six or seven males and a couple of females. Thymocytes were released mechanically from tissue and stored at -70 °C as pellets of roughly 9.5-31 million cells. Genomic DNA was extracted from frozen cell pellets with a QIAsymphony instrument. TCRB and TCRAD loci were amplified from a standardized quantity of quality-controlled genomic DNA using the immunoSEQ multiplex PCR assay. The amplicons spanned the V(D)J region and were long enough to cover the CDR3 and allow V and J genes to be identified. Through the commercial immunoSEQ service, the amplicons were sequenced on an Illumina platform. Corrections for primer bias and sequencing errors followed previously described methods, while TCRAD and TCRB definitions were based on the IMGT database. Repertoires were analysed with immunoSEQ Analyzer 3.0 and VDJTools, covering basic statistics, V/J segment usage, diversity estimates, rarefaction and pairwise overlap. Diversity was estimated using the Chao1, ChaoE, Efron-Thisted, Shannon and inverse Simpson indices, and was also estimated on datasets down-sampled to the size of the smallest sample. Repertoire overlap was assessed by strict matching of CDR3 nucleotide sequence, V gene and J gene, and clustering was done by Jaccard-based multidimensional scaling. On average, roughly 810,000 unique TCRB clonotypes were obtained from thymus samples, compared with about 84,000 from blood samples.

Sequencing was carried out using thymocytes. This TCR came from a boy younger than two with a congenital heart defect. Donor details come from another sample of the same person, matched by shared clones. Recombination connected TRBV19 to TRBJ1-1; the D segment could be TRBD1, given 6 matching bases. The base sequence is TGTGCCACCACAGGGATGGCGACTGAAGCTTTCTTT. Its protein is CATTGMATEAFF.